The source of this TCR beta chain is a study of blood T cells in healthy people across ages. No fewer than 5.5 micrograms of total RNA were isolated from every sample. The authors ran a second PCR of 7 to 11 cycles using a sample-barcoded 5' primer and a J-beta primer mix. Each of the cDNA molecules was tagged by a template-switch adaptor with 12 random nucleotides. In TCRdb, the 5' RACE reads were re-called with MiXCR into one record per CDR3 protein. The sample gives about 800,000 distinct CDR3 sequences, about 45% of which show up once; 15% to 20% is in the top ten. This CDR3 comprises 13 residues. Germline V gives CDR1 LGHNA, CDR2 YSLEER. V was trimmed by 3 bases and J by 5 bases, leaving 10 bases between them.

The TCR sequence derives from a man aged 80 or over in good health. The chain has TRBV4-3 and TRBJ2-5; D tentatively fits TRBD1 or TRBD2 (5 bases each). Sequenced sample: blood. The CDR3 protein is CASSHGTWETQYF. CDR3 nucleotide sequence: TGCGCCAGCAGCCACGGGACCTGGGAGACCCAGTACTTC.